This T cell receptor beta chain comes out of a study of radiation and T cells in renal cell carcinoma. General study findings and limits: From baseline, blood top tumor clonotypes peaked at 2 weeks post-radiation. Without pretreatment biopsies, baseline tumor clonotype presence was undetermined.

The CDR3 has 15 residues. CDR1 and CDR2 from the germline V gene are LGHNA and YSLEER. V dropped 0 bases and J dropped 1 base, with 6 bases sitting between them. Sequencing was performed with immunoSEQ multiplex PCR; in TCRdb, only in-frame clones are kept and a portion is missing. Of about 150,000 clones listed, about nine tenths were seen once; the top ten hold about 4%. Time point noted: baseline pretreatment blood. Treatment noted: 15 Gy SBRT to primary tumor, nephrectomy 4 weeks later. Radiation-treated patients gave blood at baseline, week 2 and week 4. The tumor was a clear cell renal cell carcinoma. Comments on this clone: Its antigen is unknown. Other DNA sequences in the same sample also yield this CDR3.

This TCR came from a woman in her 70s with renal cell carcinoma. The chain has TRBV4-3 and TRBJ2-2; D is uncertain. Sequenced here: blood, sampled from a patient whose treatment included radiotherapy and nephrectomy. The CDR3 here is CASSQDTGNTGELFF. The DNA for the CDR3 is TGCGCCAGCAGCCAAGATACCGGGAACACCGGGGAGCTGTTTTTT.